A single sample is the source of the 14 T cell receptor beta chains below, sequenced in a study of vaccination effects on CD4 cells after COVID-19. Which antigens these TCRs recognize remains unknown. Once cultured for approximately eleven days, the cells underwent separation to obtain CD4+ T cells. Profiled with immunoSEQ multiplex PCR; TCRdb holds only in-frame clones, not every one. The repertoire holds 40,000 to 60,000 clones, 60% to 80% seen once, with approximately 9% in the top ten. The sample in question was CD4+ T cells from PBMCs cultured without peptide, obtained before COVID-19 vaccination. The receptors come from a human donor who had a prior SARS-CoV-2 infection.

The chain joins TRBV7-8 to TRBJ1-2; TRBD1 matches 8 bases. CDR1 is SGHVS and CDR2 is FQNEAQ in the germline V gene. The CDR3 contains 9 residues. The chain's CDR3 is CIQGGRNTF. CDR3 nucleotide sequence: TGTATACAGGGGGGACGGAACACCTTC.

The rearrangement joins TRBV5-1 to TRBJ2-7; D possibly uses TRBD1 or TRBD2 (5 bases each). The CDR3 runs 14 residues. Trimming took off 4 bases at V and 5 bases at J, with 16 bases between the two ends. CDR1 is SGHRS and CDR2 is YFSETQ in the germline V gene. CDR3 DNA sequence: TGCGCCAGCAGCGGACGGGCAGGGAGTGACGAGCAGTACTTC. This sequence encodes CASSGRAGSDEQYF.

The gene calls are TRBV3-1 (or the pseudogene TRBV3-2) and TRBJ2-2, with D unclear. The CDR3 loop spans 15 amino acids. The germline V and J ends were trimmed by 6 bases and 4 bases, with 15 bases remaining between them. Germline V gene data show CDR1 as LGHDT and CDR2 as YNNKEL (reference sequence). CDR3 coding DNA: TGTGCCAGCAGTTTTACGATCGCTTCCACCGGGGAGCTGTTTTTT. Its protein is CASSFTIASTGELFF.

This chain links TRBV7-2 with TRBJ2-1, with no clear D. This CDR3 spans 15 amino acids. CDR1 and CDR2 from the germline V gene are SGHTA and FQGNSA. The ends were cut back, 5 bases at V and 0 bases at J, with 11 bases in the middle. The CDR3: CASSPTASSYNEQFF. The CDR3 DNA reads as TGTGCCAGCAGCCCGACGGCAAGCTCCTACAATGAGCAGTTCTTC.

The chain carries TRBV4-1 and TRBJ1-4; D is undetermined. Trimming removed 1 base from V and 3 bases from J, with 12 bases in between. Per germline, CDR1 MGHRA and CDR2 YSYEKL. The CDR3 spans 16 residues. CDR3 DNA: TGCGCCAGCAGCCAAGCCGGAGGGATGGCTAATGAAAAACTGTTTTTT. Amino acid sequence: CASSQAGGMANEKLFF.

The V call is TRBV18, the J call TRBJ2-7; 7 bases fit TRBD1. In germline, CDR1 is KGHSH, CDR2 LQKENI. The CDR3 sequence is 15 residues long. Trimming at V came to 2 bases and at J to 3 bases, leaving 7 bases not matched to a gene. The CDR3 DNA follows: TGTGCCAGCTCACCATACCGGGACAGCTTCTACGAGCAGTACTTC. It translates to CASSPYRDSFYEQYF.

This clone was detected only once. The chain carries TRBV18 and TRBJ1-4; D not resolved. Per the germline V gene, CDR1 is KGHSH and CDR2 is LQKENI. V was clipped by 0 bases and J by 7 bases, with 9 bases between them. This CDR3 has 14 amino acids. CDR3 sequence: CASSPPNEVEKLFF. The CDR3 DNA reads as TGTGCCAGCTCACCACCGAATGAGGTTGAAAAACTGTTTTTT.

The rearrangement uses TRBV11-3 and TRBJ2-5; D is uncertain. V was clipped by 5 bases and J by 2 bases, with 0 bases between them. CDR3 length: 10 residues. Germline CDR1 reads SGHNT; CDR2 reads YENEEA. The CDR3 sequence is CASSQETQYF. CDR3 DNA: TGTGCCAGCAGCCAAGAGACCCAGTACTTC.

The V gene is TRBV6-5, the J gene TRBJ2-7; D is possibly TRBD2 (7 bases). The length of the CDR3 is 13 residues. Germline loops: CDR1 MNHEY, CDR2 SVGAGI. V lost 7 bases, J lost 5 bases, and 15 bases lay in between. CDR3 sequence (DNA): TGTGCCAGCACCCTATCGGGGGGCCACGAGCAGTACTTC. This translates into CASTLSGGHEQYF.

V usage is TRBV7-8 and J usage is TRBJ1-2; a weak D match, TRBD1 (5 bases). This CDR3 has 13 residues. Trimming removed 5 bases from V and 4 bases from J, with 11 bases in between. From germline, CDR1 is SGHVS and CDR2 FQNEAQ. CDR3 DNA: TGTGCCAGCAGCCAGACAGAGGCCTATGGCTACACCTTC. Amino acids: CASSQTEAYGYTF.

The genes are TRBV6-5 and TRBJ2-7; possibly TRBD2 for D (5 bases). V lost 0 bases and J 4 bases, leaving 10 bases between the germline ends. This CDR3 comprises 14 residues. The germline V gene encodes CDR1 MNHEY and CDR2 SVGAGI. The CDR3 sequence: CASSYSTTGYEQYF. Written as DNA, the CDR3 is TGTGCCAGCAGTTACTCGACCACGGGATACGAGCAGTACTTC.

The chain joins TRBV7-2 to TRBJ1-1; TRBD1 agrees at 8 bases. Germline V CDR1 and CDR2: SGHTA, FQGNSA. J gave up 4 bases and V 8 bases, and 6 bases lay outside the gene matches. The length of the CDR3 is 13 residues. The CDR3 is CASGRGQVTEAFF. In DNA, the CDR3 is TGTGCCAGCGGCAGGGGGCAAGTCACTGAAGCTTTCTTT.

The chain is built from TRBV3-1 (or the pseudogene TRBV3-2) and TRBJ2-3; TRBD2 agrees at 7 bases. Looked up from germline, CDR1 is LGHDT and CDR2 is YNNKEL (reference sequence). This CDR3 comprises 21 residues. The ends lost 4 bases at V and 2 bases at J; junction bases unmatched: 24. CDR3 in amino acids: CASSPPLGRSPTGSPTDTQYF. DNA of the CDR3: TGTGCCAGCAGCCCTCCTCTCGGGAGGTCCCCCACAGGTTCCCCCACAGATACGCAGTATTTT.

The J gene is TRBJ2-7, the V gene TRBV6-5; TRBD1 is a possible D gene (6 bases). With 6 bases removed from V and 0 bases from J, the gap between germline ends came to 12 bases. This CDR3 comprises 14 residues. Germline CDR1 MNHEY, CDR2 SVGAGI. The DNA for the CDR3 is TGTGCCAGCAGCCGAACAGGGACCTCCTACGAGCAGTACTTC. As protein: CASSRTGTSYEQYF.